This T cell receptor beta chain was captured in a study of neurological immune-mediated disorders. This clonotype was seen repeatedly, ten times or more. This CDR3 has 13 residues. The germline V gene encodes CDR1 ENHRY and CDR2 SYGVKD. Unmatched junction bases numbered 1, after V lost 6 bases and J lost 5 bases. TCRdb re-derived calls from the 5' RACE reads in MiXCR, one entry per CDR3 protein. The table shows some 53,000 distinct CDR3 sequences, with roughly 15% occurring only once. V usage is TRBV10-3 and J usage is TRBJ2-5, with TRBD2 matching over 12 bases. Sample: PBMCs. The sequence was collected from a man aged 55 to 70 in good health. CDR3 DNA sequence: TGTGCCATCAGGGGGACTAGCGGGGAGACCCAGTACTTC. Amino acid sequence: CAIRGTSGETQYF.